This entry concerns a single T cell receptor beta chain. This record comes from a study of blood T cell repertoires in COVID-19. Overall study context: T cells, B-cell-depleted T cells, or PBMCs supplied cDNA or gDNA.

Method: immunoSEQ multiplex PCR; TCRdb's copy keeps in-frame clones and lacks some. The table records about 140,000 clones, over 80% of them present only once. V was pared by 2 bases and J by 6 bases, with 7 bases of the junction left unmatched. There are 15 residues in the CDR3. Germline V gives CDR1 KGHSH, CDR2 LQKENI. This sequence originates from a man between 25 and 39 years old with COVID-19, enrolled during active disease. Sequencing was carried out using peripheral blood. The gene calls are TRBV18 and TRBJ1-5; 7 nucleotides match TRBD1. Written as DNA, the CDR3 is TGTGCCAGCTCACCAGGGACAGAGGGCGGTCAGCCCCAGCATTTT. Translating it yields CASSPGTEGGQPQHF.